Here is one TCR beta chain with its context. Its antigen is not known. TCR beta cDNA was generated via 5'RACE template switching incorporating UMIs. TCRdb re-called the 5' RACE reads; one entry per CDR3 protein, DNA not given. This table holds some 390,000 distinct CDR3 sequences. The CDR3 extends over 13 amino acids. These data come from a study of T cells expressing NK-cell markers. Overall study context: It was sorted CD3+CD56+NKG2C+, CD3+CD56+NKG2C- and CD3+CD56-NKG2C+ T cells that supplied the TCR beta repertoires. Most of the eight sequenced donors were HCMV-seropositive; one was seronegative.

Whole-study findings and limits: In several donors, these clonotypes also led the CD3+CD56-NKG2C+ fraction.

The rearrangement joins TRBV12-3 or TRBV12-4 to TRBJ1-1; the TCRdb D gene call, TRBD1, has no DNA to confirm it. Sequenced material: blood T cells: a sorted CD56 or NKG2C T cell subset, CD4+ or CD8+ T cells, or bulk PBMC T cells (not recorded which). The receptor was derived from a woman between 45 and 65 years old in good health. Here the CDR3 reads CASNQLWGGEAFF.